This T cell receptor (beta chain) was identified in a study of cytotoxic CD8 clonotypes in ibrutinib-treated CLL. Libraries were prepared by immunoSEQ multiplex PCR; TCRdb keeps only in-frame clonotypes and omits some of them. The sample consists of hundreds of thousands of clones, 70% of them appearing once. As regards this clone: The antigen remains undetermined.

The V gene end was trimmed by 0 bases and the J gene end by 2 bases; junction bases not matched to a gene: 6. The CDR3 spans 16 residues. Germline CDR1 and CDR2: SGDLS and YYNGEE. Findings of the study overall: Once treatment began, public clonotypes, which were uncommon, contracted or stayed stable.

Genomic DNA for TCR beta libraries, around 2 micrograms, came from cryopreserved PBMCs. The chain recombines TRBV9 with TRBJ2-7; 9 nucleotides agree with TRBD2. The specimen was PBMCs, collected after 12 months of ibrutinib treatment. This sequence originates from a human donor with chronic lymphocytic leukemia. CDR3 coding DNA: TGTGCCAGCAGCGTAGCTACTAGCGGGCCACCCTACGAGCAGTACTTC. The encoded protein is CASSVATSGPPYEQYF.